A selection of T cell receptor beta chains follows, all from one sample in a study of blood T cell repertoires in COVID-19. Data came from immunoSEQ multiplex PCR; TCRdb stores just in-frame clones and leaves some out. Here the sample spans approximately 90,000 clones, around 88% being singletons. Sequenced material: peripheral blood. The receptor source for this set is an elderly woman with acute or convalescent COVID-19. CDR3s include the opening cysteine and the closing phenylalanine or tryptophan. Fields, in order: clone size, V gene, D gene, J gene, CDR3 DNA, CDR3 protein. A D gene is named only where the DNA matches it firmly. Clone size appears in some rows only: once, few, many, or a class for an expanded clone.

abundance: -; v_gene: TRBV10-2; d_gene: -; j_gene: TRBJ2-1; CDR3nt: TGCGCCAGCAGTGTTGTCGGTGGGGCCAAGAATGAGCAGTTCTTC; CDR3aa: CASSVVGGAKNEQFF
abundance: once; v_gene: TRBV19; d_gene: TRBD2; j_gene: TRBJ2-5; CDR3nt: TGTGCCAGTAAGAAGCGGGGGGCCAAAGAGACCCAGTACTTC; CDR3aa: CASKKRGAKETQYF
abundance: -; v_gene: TRBV6-5; d_gene: -; j_gene: TRBJ2-2; CDR3nt: TGTGCCAGCACTTCCCTTAATGGGGAGCTGTTTTTT; CDR3aa: CASTSLNGELFF
abundance: -; v_gene: TRBV25-1; d_gene: -; j_gene: TRBJ1-4; CDR3nt: TGTGCCAGCAGTGATGGGGCTGCTGCTAATGAAAAACTGTTTTTT; CDR3aa: CASSDGAAANEKLFF
abundance: -; v_gene: TRBV2; d_gene: -; j_gene: TRBJ1-1; CDR3nt: TGTGCCAGCAGGGACACGTACCCGAACACTGAAGCTTTCTTT; CDR3aa: CASRDTYPNTEAFF
abundance: -; v_gene: TRBV9; d_gene: -; j_gene: TRBJ1-2; CDR3nt: TGTGCCAGCAGCGTAGGGCGGATTGCTAACTATGGCTACACCTTC; CDR3aa: CASSVGRIANYGYTF
abundance: -; v_gene: TRBV12-3/TRBV12-4; d_gene: TRBD1; j_gene: TRBJ1-2; CDR3nt: TGTGCCAGCAGTTTTGAGGGGGCTTACACCTTC; CDR3aa: CASSFEGAYTF
abundance: -; v_gene: TRBV5-1; d_gene: TRBD2; j_gene: TRBJ2-5; CDR3nt: TGCGCCAGCAGCTCCTTTAGCGGGGGGTACCAAGAGACCCAGTACTTC; CDR3aa: CASSSFSGGYQETQYF
abundance: -; v_gene: TRBV12-3/TRBV12-4; d_gene: -; j_gene: TRBJ1-5; CDR3nt: TGTGCCAGCAGTTTCGGTTATCAGCCCCAGCATTTT; CDR3aa: CASSFGYQPQHF
abundance: -; v_gene: TRBV5-6; d_gene: TRBD1; j_gene: TRBJ2-1; CDR3nt: TGTGCCAGCAGCTACGCAGGGGGCAACAATGAGCAGTTCTTC; CDR3aa: CASSYAGGNNEQFF
abundance: -; v_gene: TRBV18; d_gene: TRBD2; j_gene: TRBJ2-1; CDR3nt: TGTGCCAGCTCACCATCGGCGACTAGCGGGGGGTCGGGCAATGAGCAGTTCTTC; CDR3aa: CASSPSATSGGSGNEQFF
abundance: -; v_gene: TRBV6-6; d_gene: -; j_gene: TRBJ2-7; CDR3nt: TGTGCCAGCAGTCCCAGGGGCGAGCAGTACTTC; CDR3aa: CASSPRGEQYF
abundance: few; v_gene: TRBV11-1; d_gene: TRBD1; j_gene: TRBJ2-7; CDR3nt: TGTGCCAGCAGAAATGGACAGGGACAGATCTACGAGCAGTACTTC; CDR3aa: CASRNGQGQIYEQYF
abundance: -; v_gene: TRBV7-2; d_gene: -; j_gene: TRBJ2-5; CDR3nt: TGTGCCAGCAGCAGGACAGTGGCCCAAGAGACCCAGTACTTC; CDR3aa: CASSRTVAQETQYF
abundance: -; v_gene: TRBV11-2; d_gene: TRBD1; j_gene: TRBJ1-1; CDR3nt: TGTGCCAGCAGCTTAGGACAGGGATTCTCCATGAACACTGAAGCTTTCTTT; CDR3aa: CASSLGQGFSMNTEAFF
abundance: -; v_gene: TRBV5-1; d_gene: -; j_gene: TRBJ1-2; CDR3nt: TGCGCCAGCAGCTTGTCCTGGGTGGGGGCCCCACAGCCTACTAACTATGGCTACACCTTC; CDR3aa: CASSLSWVGAPQPTNYGYTF
abundance: -; v_gene: TRBV30; d_gene: -; j_gene: TRBJ1-4; CDR3nt: TGTGCCTGGAGTGTACGAGGGGGGGATGAAAAACTGTTTTTT; CDR3aa: CAWSVRGGDEKLFF
abundance: once; v_gene: TRBV10-3; d_gene: -; j_gene: TRBJ2-2; CDR3nt: TGTGCCATCACTAGGGGGACCGGGGAGCTGTTTTTT; CDR3aa: CAITRGTGELFF
abundance: -; v_gene: TRBV6-1; d_gene: TRBD1; j_gene: TRBJ1-5; CDR3nt: TGTGCCAGCAGTGTCCCTTTCATTCTGGACAGGTATAGCAATCAGCCCCAGCATTTT; CDR3aa: CASSVPFILDRYSNQPQHF
abundance: -; v_gene: TRBV24-1; d_gene: -; j_gene: TRBJ2-2; CDR3nt: TGTGCCACCGGGAGTTCGTCGACCGGGGAGCTGTTTTTT; CDR3aa: CATGSSSTGELFF
abundance: -; v_gene: TRBV14; d_gene: -; j_gene: TRBJ2-7; CDR3nt: TGTGCCAGCAGCCAAGAAACGAGGCGGACTCTAGGAGGGGCCTACGAGCAGTACTTC; CDR3aa: CASSQETRRTLGGAYEQYF
abundance: -; v_gene: TRBV5-4; d_gene: -; j_gene: TRBJ2-5; CDR3nt: TGTGCCAGCAGCTTGGGGGCAACTCAAGAGACCCAGTACTTC; CDR3aa: CASSLGATQETQYF
abundance: -; v_gene: TRBV10-3; d_gene: TRBD1; j_gene: TRBJ2-1; CDR3nt: TGTGCCATCAGTGAGTCTCCGAGGACAGGGGGAGGTCAGGTGCAGTTCTTC; CDR3aa: CAISESPRTGGGQVQFF
abundance: -; v_gene: TRBV10-3; d_gene: -; j_gene: TRBJ1-6; CDR3nt: TGTGCCATCAGTGAGGAGATGTATAGTTCACCCCTCCACTTT; CDR3aa: CAISEEMYSSPLHF
abundance: once; v_gene: TRBV27; d_gene: -; j_gene: TRBJ1-6; CDR3nt: TGTGCCAGCAGTTTATATATCGGACCCCTCCACTTT; CDR3aa: CASSLYIGPLHF
abundance: -; v_gene: TRBV6-5; d_gene: TRBD2; j_gene: TRBJ2-7; CDR3nt: TGTGCCAGCAGTAGTACTAGCGGTTCCTACGAGCAGTACTTC; CDR3aa: CASSSTSGSYEQYF
abundance: -; v_gene: TRBV5-4; d_gene: TRBD2; j_gene: TRBJ2-4; CDR3nt: TGTGCCAGCAGCTTGTCGGGGGGAAACATTCAGTACTTC; CDR3aa: CASSLSGGNIQYF
abundance: -; v_gene: TRBV5-1; d_gene: -; j_gene: TRBJ2-5; CDR3nt: TGCGCCCTCGCGGAGGCCCAGTACTTC; CDR3aa: CALAEAQYF
abundance: -; v_gene: TRBV3-1/TRBV3-2; d_gene: TRBD2; j_gene: TRBJ2-1; CDR3nt: TGTGCCAGCAGCATTCTAGCGGGGTCCTACAATGAGCAGTTCTTC; CDR3aa: CASSILAGSYNEQFF
abundance: -; v_gene: TRBV11-2; d_gene: -; j_gene: TRBJ2-7; CDR3nt: TGTGCCAGCAGCCCCCAAACCGGGTCCTACGAGCAGTACTTC; CDR3aa: CASSPQTGSYEQYF
abundance: -; v_gene: TRBV16; d_gene: -; j_gene: TRBJ1-2; CDR3nt: TGTGCCAGCAGCCCTACACGGGATCTGACCTATGGCTACACCTTC; CDR3aa: CASSPTRDLTYGYTF
abundance: -; v_gene: TRBV6-5; d_gene: -; j_gene: TRBJ2-7; CDR3nt: TGTGCCACCAACAGATACGATAACGAGCAGTACTTC; CDR3aa: CATNRYDNEQYF
abundance: -; v_gene: TRBV2; d_gene: -; j_gene: TRBJ2-2; CDR3nt: TGTGCCAGCACCCGGAGTGGCGTCGGGGAGCTGTTTTTT; CDR3aa: CASTRSGVGELFF
abundance: -; v_gene: TRBV25-1; d_gene: TRBD2; j_gene: TRBJ2-1; CDR3nt: TGTGCCAGCAGTGAACCCCTAGCGGGGGGGCATTATGAGCAGTTCTTC; CDR3aa: CASSEPLAGGHYEQFF
abundance: -; v_gene: TRBV28; d_gene: -; j_gene: TRBJ2-7; CDR3nt: TGTGCCAGCAGCCCTCTACACGAGCAGTACTTC; CDR3aa: CASSPLHEQYF
abundance: -; v_gene: TRBV28; d_gene: -; j_gene: TRBJ2-1; CDR3nt: TGTGCCAGCAGTTTTCGGGTAGCGCTTACCTACAATGAGCAGTTCTTC; CDR3aa: CASSFRVALTYNEQFF
abundance: -; v_gene: TRBV28; d_gene: -; j_gene: TRBJ1-1; CDR3nt: TGTGCCAGCAGTTTATTTGGGGGCTTGAACACTGAAGCTTTCTTT; CDR3aa: CASSLFGGLNTEAFF
abundance: -; v_gene: TRBV19; d_gene: TRBD1; j_gene: TRBJ2-1; CDR3nt: TGTGCCAGTAGTCCGACCCGGACAGGGGTCTACAATGAGCAGTTCTTC; CDR3aa: CASSPTRTGVYNEQFF
abundance: -; v_gene: TRBV11-2; d_gene: -; j_gene: TRBJ1-1; CDR3nt: TGTGCCAGCAGCTTGAGGATTCTGTCCACTGAAGCTTTCTTT; CDR3aa: CASSLRILSTEAFF
abundance: -; v_gene: TRBV2; d_gene: -; j_gene: TRBJ1-5; CDR3nt: TGTGCCAGCAGTGAACGTGGGGGGGTTGGAGTATATAGCAATCAGCCCCAGCATTTT; CDR3aa: CASSERGGVGVYSNQPQHF
abundance: -; v_gene: TRBV2; d_gene: TRBD1; j_gene: TRBJ1-6; CDR3nt: TGTGCCAGCAGGGGGACAGGGGGTTCAGGAGGGTCACCCCTCCACTTT; CDR3aa: CASRGTGGSGGSPLHF